Listed below are T cell receptor beta chains from one sample, sequenced in a study of blood T cell repertoires in COVID-19. Clones were read by immunoSEQ multiplex PCR, and TCRdb kept only the in-frame ones, dropping some. This table holds 180,000 or so clones, around 80% found once. Sequencing used PBMCs or T cells enriched from blood (not recorded which). All receptors derive from a middle-aged man who had recovered from COVID-19. CDR3s include the opening cysteine and the closing phenylalanine or tryptophan. A D gene is named only where the DNA matches it firmly. Clone size, where shown, is once, few, many, or a class for clones that have expanded.

CDR3 length | D gene | J gene | clone size | V gene | CDR3 protein | CDR3 DNA
15 | NA | TRBJ1-5 | few | TRBV7-9 | CASSSAGPGDQPQHF | TGTGCCAGCAGCTCCGCGGGACCGGGAGATCAGCCCCAGCATTTT
12 | NA | TRBJ1-1 | NA | TRBV29-1 | CSGYNVYTEAFF | TGCAGCGGATACAATGTTTACACTGAAGCTTTCTTT
15 | TRBD2 | TRBJ2-3 | NA | TRBV6-1 | CASSEVAGGPDTQYF | TGTGCCAGCAGTGAAGTGGCGGGAGGGCCAGATACGCAGTATTTT
16 | NA | TRBJ2-3 | NA | TRBV2 | CASSRERGSSTDTQYF | TGTGCCAGCAGTCGCGAACGGGGGTCTAGCACAGATACGCAGTATTTT
16 | TRBD2 | TRBJ2-5 | NA | TRBV19 | CASSLPGLAGPETQYF | TGTGCCAGTAGTTTACCGGGACTAGCGGGTCCGGAGACCCAGTACTTC
13 | NA | TRBJ2-3 | NA | TRBV7-2 | CASSLGDLDTQYF | TGTGCCAGCAGCTTAGGCGACTTAGATACGCAGTATTTT
14 | NA | TRBJ1-1 | NA | TRBV25-1 | CASSDGYMNTEAFF | TGTGCCAGCAGTGACGGGTATATGAACACTGAAGCTTTCTTT
16 | TRBD2 | TRBJ2-3 | NA | TRBV5-4 | CASSPSGGAGTDTQYF | TGTGCCAGCAGTCCTAGCGGGGGGGCCGGCACAGATACGCAGTATTTT
15 | TRBD1 | TRBJ2-3 | few | TRBV5-4 | CASSPTGGASDTQYF | TGTGCCAGCAGCCCGACAGGGGGCGCTTCAGATACGCAGTATTTT
14 | NA | TRBJ2-7 | NA | TRBV28 | CASSPGTTYYEQYF | TGTGCCAGCAGTCCCGGGACAACCTACTACGAGCAGTACTTC
15 | TRBD1 | TRBJ1-4 | NA | TRBV6-5 | CASSQTGGAGEKLFF | TGTGCCAGCAGTCAAACAGGGGGCGCGGGTGAAAAACTGTTTTTT
14 | NA | TRBJ1-2 | NA | TRBV25-1 | CASGNRLRGYGYTF | TGTGCCAGCGGTAATAGACTTCGGGGCTATGGCTACACCTTC
13 | TRBD2 | TRBJ2-7 | few | TRBV12-3/TRBV12-4 | CASSLRGVGEQYF | TGTGCCAGCAGTTTGCGGGGGGTCGGCGAGCAGTACTTC
14 | TRBD2 | TRBJ2-3 | NA | TRBV9 | CASSGWTSGDTQYF | TGTGCCAGCAGCGGGTGGACTAGCGGGGATACGCAGTATTTT
15 | NA | TRBJ1-5 | NA | TRBV5-1 | CASSLVSGPDQPQHF | TGCGCCAGCAGCTTGGTAAGCGGGCCAGATCAGCCCCAGCATTTT
17 | TRBD1 | TRBJ1-6 | NA | TRBV13 | CASSRQGAGGYNSPLHF | TGTGCCAGCAGCCGACAGGGCGCCGGGGGTTATAATTCACCCCTCCACTTT
15 | TRBD1 | TRBJ1-5 | NA | TRBV2 | CASRRGLGSNQPQHF | TGTGCCAGCAGGAGGGGGCTCGGAAGCAATCAGCCCCAGCATTTT
15 | TRBD2 | TRBJ2-1 | NA | TRBV5-1 | CASAREFSAYNEQFF | TGCGCCAGCGCGCGGGAGTTCAGCGCCTACAATGAGCAGTTCTTC
15 | NA | TRBJ1-5 | NA | TRBV27 | CASRPGLYSNQPQHF | TGTGCCAGTCGACCAGGGCTTTATAGCAATCAGCCCCAGCATTTT
18 | NA | TRBJ2-6 | many | TRBV3-1/TRBV3-2 | CASSQVTPVYSGANVLTF | TGTGCCAGCAGCCAAGTAACGCCCGTCTACTCTGGGGCCAACGTCCTGACTTTC
14 | NA | TRBJ1-1 | once | TRBV28 | CASSFPGTNTEAFF | TGTGCCAGCAGTTTCCCGGGTACGAACACTGAAGCTTTCTTT
13 | NA | TRBJ1-5 | NA | TRBV2 | CASSAEGNQPQHF | TGTGCCAGCAGTGCAGAGGGCAATCAGCCCCAGCATTTT
14 | NA | TRBJ1-1 | NA | TRBV28 | CASSLDSPNTEAFF | TGTGCCAGCAGTTTGGACAGCCCGAACACTGAAGCTTTCTTT
21 | TRBD2 | TRBJ2-1 | NA | TRBV19 | CASSIDVVAGTSGARYNEQFF | TGTGCCAGTAGTATAGATGTTGTAGCCGGGACTAGCGGAGCTCGGTACAATGAGCAGTTCTTC
14 | TRBD1 | TRBJ1-4 | NA | TRBV19 | CASSIDRQGEKLFF | TGTGCCAGTAGTATAGATCGACAGGGTGAAAAACTGTTTTTT
13 | NA | TRBJ1-1 | NA | TRBV7-8 | CASSLIENTEAFF | TGTGCCAGCAGCTTAATAGAGAACACTGAAGCTTTCTTT
14 | NA | TRBJ2-7 | NA | TRBV7-3 | CASSSGVHSYEQYF | TGTGCCAGCAGTTCGGGGGTACACTCCTACGAGCAGTACTTC
15 | NA | TRBJ1-6 | NA | TRBV6-5 | CASSYSDSSSSPLHF | TGTGCCAGCAGTTACTCGGACAGCAGCAGTTCACCCCTCCACTTT
17 | TRBD1 | TRBJ1-5 | once | TRBV28 | CASSIWVDRDSNQPQHF | TGTGCCAGCAGCATCTGGGTAGACAGGGATAGCAATCAGCCCCAGCATTTT
14 | TRBD1 | TRBJ2-7 | once | TRBV28 | CASSRGQGTYEQYF | TGTGCCAGCAGTAGGGGACAGGGGACCTACGAGCAGTACTTC
16 | TRBD2 | TRBJ2-7 | once | TRBV7-3 | CASSFRLSGRGDEQYF | TGTGCCAGCAGCTTCCGCCTTAGCGGGAGAGGTGACGAGCAGTACTTC
13 | NA | TRBJ2-4 | once | TRBV11-2 | CASSLDRLNIQYF | TGTGCCAGCAGCTTGGACAGATTAAACATTCAGTACTTC
14 | NA | TRBJ2-3 | once | TRBV7-8 | CASSILQGEDTQYF | TGTGCCAGCAGCATACTACAGGGTGAGGATACGCAGTATTTT
14 | NA | TRBJ1-1 | NA | TRBV28 | CASSQTYMNTEAFF | TGTGCCAGCAGTCAGACATACATGAACACTGAAGCTTTCTTT
15 | TRBD1 | TRBJ2-5 | NA | TRBV19 | CASSPGDRGSETQYF | TGTGCCAGTAGTCCCGGGGACAGGGGGTCTGAGACCCAGTACTTC
11 | NA | TRBJ2-3 | NA | TRBV2 | CASSPFEAQYF | TGTGCCAGCAGTCCCTTCGAGGCGCAGTATTTT
22 | TRBD2 | TRBJ2-3 | NA | TRBV4-1 | CASSQGSLGRLLAGKSTDTQYF | TGCGCCAGCAGCCAAGGAAGTCTGGGACGGCTCCTAGCGGGCAAAAGCACAGATACGCAGTATTTT
14 | TRBD2 | TRBJ2-7 | many | TRBV7-8 | CASSLASGSVEQYF | TGTGCCAGCAGCTTAGCAAGCGGGAGTGTCGAGCAGTACTTC
12 | TRBD1 | TRBJ2-3 | NA | TRBV7-8 | CASQGDTDTQYF | TGTGCCAGCCAGGGGGACACAGATACGCAGTATTTT
13 | TRBD1 | TRBJ1-2 | NA | TRBV28 | CASSAGGNYGYTF | TGTGCCAGCAGTGCAGGGGGGAACTATGGCTACACCTTC
12 | NA | TRBJ2-7 | NA | TRBV2 | CASSRGSYEQYF | TGTGCCAGCAGTAGGGGCTCCTACGAGCAGTACTTC
15 | TRBD1 | TRBJ1-1 | once | TRBV7-3 | CASSLQGAGNTEAFF | TGTGCCAGCAGCCTACAGGGGGCGGGAAACACTGAAGCTTTCTTT
14 | NA | TRBJ2-7 | once | TRBV19 | CASSMTALRDEQYF | TGTGCCAGTAGTATGACAGCACTGAGAGACGAGCAGTACTTC
17 | NA | TRBJ1-3 | NA | TRBV10-2 | CASVGQGNLITGNTIYF | TGCGCCAGCGTGGGGCAGGGGAACCTTATTACTGGAAACACCATATATTTT
16 | TRBD2 | TRBJ2-7 | NA | TRBV9 | CASSESVAGGVHEQYF | TGTGCCAGCAGCGAGAGCGTAGCGGGAGGGGTCCACGAGCAGTACTTC
16 | NA | TRBJ1-4 | NA | TRBV10-3 | CAISEDLWQKNEKLFF | TGTGCCATCAGTGAGGATTTATGGCAGAAGAATGAAAAACTGTTTTTT
14 | NA | TRBJ1-2 | NA | TRBV7-3 | CASSLSPGTMGYTF | TGTGCCAGCAGCTTATCCCCCGGGACAATGGGCTACACCTTC
15 | TRBD2 | TRBJ2-3 | NA | TRBV15 | CATSRDPSGGASQYF | TGTGCCACCAGCAGAGATCCTAGCGGGGGGGCTTCGCAGTATTTT
14 | NA | TRBJ1-4 | NA | TRBV27 | CASSQLGGGEKLFF | TGTGCCAGCAGCCAACTCGGGGGTGGGGAAAAACTGTTTTTT
14 | TRBD2 | TRBJ2-7 | NA | TRBV7-8 | CASSHGSGTYEQYF | TGTGCCAGCAGCCATGGTAGCGGGACCTACGAGCAGTACTTC
13 | NA | TRBJ1-6 | NA | TRBV19 | CASRDSQNSPLHF | TGTGCCAGTAGAGACAGTCAGAATTCACCCCTCCACTTT